This entry lists 6 T cell receptor beta chains sequenced from one sample in a study of CD8 T cells in ankylosing spondylitis (TCRdb year 2017). The library came from 5' RACE. The instrument given in TCRdb is Illumina HiSeq 2500. Through fastp at Q25 and MiXCR, TCRdb rebuilt clones from the public reads, retaining in-frame beta chains. Rows are combined by CDR3 protein, so each entry shows the most common genes and DNA. This sample gives under 200,000 distinct CDR3 sequences in total; around 10% of them show up just once. The ten largest clones represent 25% to 30% of the sample. The source material was blood, either unsorted or a sorted T cell fraction (not recorded which). These receptors all stem from a male donor with ankylosing spondylitis or in good health (not recorded which).

This chain connects TRBV11-3 to TRBJ2-7, with 7 bases lining up with TRBD1. Germline lookup yields CDR1 SGHNT and CDR2 YENEEA. There are 13 residues in the CDR3. V shed 1 base, J shed 10 bases, and the junction held 7 bases outside the gene matches. CDR3 nucleotide sequence: TGTGCCAGCAGCTTAGCCAACGACAGGGCTCAGTACTTC. Encoded protein: CASSLANDRAQYF.

The chain recombines TRBV21-1 with TRBJ2-2; TRBD1, the D gene given by the table, was not confirmed from the DNA. TRBV21-1 is reported as a pseudogene. CDR3 length equals 17 residues. This CDR3 is CVSSSTTREQGTGELFF. The CDR3 DNA sequence: TGTGTCAGCAGCAGTACAACCCGGGAACAGGGGACCGGGGAGCTGTTTTTT.

The V and J genes are TRBV28 and TRBJ1-5; D not certain. This CDR3 has 17 residues. V was cut by 6 bases and J by 2 bases, with 20 bases left in between. Germline V gene data show CDR1 as MDHEN and CDR2 as SYDVKM. This CDR3 is CASSLSGSRWGNQPQHF. In DNA, the CDR3 is TGTGCCAGCAGCCTCTCCGGTAGTCGTTGGGGCAATCAGCCCCAGCATTTT.

This clonotype appeared many times. DNA for the CDR3: TGCAGTGCTAGAGGACCCGGACTTGACACGAGAAACTATGGCTACACCTTC. Translation gives CSARGPGLDTRNYGYTF. This rearrangement joins TRBV20-1 to TRBJ1-2; D ambiguous. The length of the CDR3 is 17 residues. Germline V gene sequence: CDR1 DFQATT, CDR2 SNEGSKA (reference sequence). Trimming removed 1 base at V and 2 bases at J, with 20 bases between.

The rearrangement links TRBV6-5 to TRBJ2-2; 7 bases match TRBD2. Germline V CDR1 and CDR2: MNHEY, SVGAGI. J lost 5 bases, V lost 5 bases, and 14 bases had no gene match. The CDR3 runs to 17 residues. The CDR3 is CASSHLTSGIGTGELFF. CDR3 DNA sequence: TGTGCCAGCAGTCACCTTACGAGCGGGATAGGGACCGGGGAGCTGTTTTTT.

This clonotype was found a few times. The V and J genes are TRBV9 and TRBJ2-7; perhaps TRBD2 as D (5 bases). Germline assignment: CDR1 SGDLS and CDR2 YYNGEE. Trimming stripped 4 bases from V and 7 bases from J, with 12 bases between. This CDR3 comprises 12 residues. The CDR3 DNA is TGTGCCAGCAGCCCCAGCTGGGAGGAGCAGTACTTC. It encodes CASSPSWEEQYF.